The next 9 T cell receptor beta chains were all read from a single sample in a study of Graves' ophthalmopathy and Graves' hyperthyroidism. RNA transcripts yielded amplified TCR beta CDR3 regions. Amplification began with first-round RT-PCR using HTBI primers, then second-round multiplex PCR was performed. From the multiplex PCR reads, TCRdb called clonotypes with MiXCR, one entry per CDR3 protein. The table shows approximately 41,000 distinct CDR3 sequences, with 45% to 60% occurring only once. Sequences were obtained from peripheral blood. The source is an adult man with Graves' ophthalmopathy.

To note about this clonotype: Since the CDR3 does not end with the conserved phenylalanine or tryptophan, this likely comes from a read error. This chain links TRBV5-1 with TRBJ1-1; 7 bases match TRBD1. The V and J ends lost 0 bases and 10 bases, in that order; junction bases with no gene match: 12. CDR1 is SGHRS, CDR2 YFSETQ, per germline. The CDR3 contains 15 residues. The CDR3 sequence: CASSLEGGEHRGAFL. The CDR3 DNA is TGCGCCAGCAGCTTGGAAGGGGGCGAACACCGGGGAGCTTTCTTA.

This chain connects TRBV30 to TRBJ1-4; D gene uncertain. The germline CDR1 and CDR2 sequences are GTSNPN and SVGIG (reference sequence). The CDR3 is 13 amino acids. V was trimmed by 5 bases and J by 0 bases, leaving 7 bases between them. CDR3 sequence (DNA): TGTGCCTGGGCCTGCGCAACTAATGAAAAACTGTTTTTT. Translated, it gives CAWACATNEKLFF.

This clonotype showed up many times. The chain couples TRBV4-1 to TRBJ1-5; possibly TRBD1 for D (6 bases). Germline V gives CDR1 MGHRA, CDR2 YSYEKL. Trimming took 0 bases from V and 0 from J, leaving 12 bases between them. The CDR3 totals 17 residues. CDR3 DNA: TGCGCCAGCAGCCAAGAAGGGGACACCTTTAGCAATCAGCCCCAGCATTTT. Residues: CASSQEGDTFSNQPQHF.

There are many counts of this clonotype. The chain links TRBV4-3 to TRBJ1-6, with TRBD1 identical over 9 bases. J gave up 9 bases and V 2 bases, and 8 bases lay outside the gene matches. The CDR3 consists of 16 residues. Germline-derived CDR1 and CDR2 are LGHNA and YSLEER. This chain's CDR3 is CASSQRGQGGSSPLHF. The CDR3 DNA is TGCGCCAGCAGCCAACGGGGACAGGGAGGGAGTTCACCCCTCCACTTT.

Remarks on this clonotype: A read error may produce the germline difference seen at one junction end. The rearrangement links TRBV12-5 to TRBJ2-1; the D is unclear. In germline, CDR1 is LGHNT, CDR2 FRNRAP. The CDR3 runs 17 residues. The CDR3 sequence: CASAPSLAGVFYNKQFF. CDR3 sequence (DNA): TGTGCTAGTGCCCCGTCCCTTGCTGGGGTGTTCTACAATAAGCAGTTCTTC.

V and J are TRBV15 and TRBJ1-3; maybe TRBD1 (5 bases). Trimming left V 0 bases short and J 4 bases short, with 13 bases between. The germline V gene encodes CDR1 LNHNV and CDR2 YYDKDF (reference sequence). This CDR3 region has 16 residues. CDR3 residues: CATSRDAGAAGNTIYF. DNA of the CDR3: TGTGCCACCAGCAGAGATGCCGGGGCTGCGGGAAACACCATATATTTT.

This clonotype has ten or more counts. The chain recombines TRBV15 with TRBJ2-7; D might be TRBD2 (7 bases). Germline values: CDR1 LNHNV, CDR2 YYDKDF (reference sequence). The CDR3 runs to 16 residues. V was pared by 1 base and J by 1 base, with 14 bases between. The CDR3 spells CATSRGGGGLSYEQYF. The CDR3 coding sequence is TGTGCCACCAGCAGAGGAGGGGGGGGGTTATCCTACGAGCAGTACTTC. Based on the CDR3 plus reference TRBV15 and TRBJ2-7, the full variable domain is DAMVIQNPRYQVTQFGKPVTLSCSQTLNHNVMYWYQQKSSQAPKLLFHYYDKDFNNEADTPDNFQSRRPNTSFCFLDIRSPGLGDTAMYLCATSRGGGGLSYEQYFGPGTRLTVT.

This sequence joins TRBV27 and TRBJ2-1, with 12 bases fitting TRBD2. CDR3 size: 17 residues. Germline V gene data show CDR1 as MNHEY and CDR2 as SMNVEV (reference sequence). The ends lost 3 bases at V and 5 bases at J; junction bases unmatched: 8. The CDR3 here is CASSFQLAGGPNNEQFF. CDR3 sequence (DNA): TGTGCCAGCAGTTTTCAGCTAGCGGGAGGGCCAAACAATGAGCAGTTCTTC.

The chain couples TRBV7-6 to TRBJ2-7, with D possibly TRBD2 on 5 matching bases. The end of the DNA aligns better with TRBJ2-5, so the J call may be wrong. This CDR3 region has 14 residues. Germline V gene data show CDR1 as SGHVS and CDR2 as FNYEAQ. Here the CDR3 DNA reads TGTGCCAGCAGCTCAATGCCGGGACAAGAGACCCAGTACTTC. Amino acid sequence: CASSSMPGQETQYF.